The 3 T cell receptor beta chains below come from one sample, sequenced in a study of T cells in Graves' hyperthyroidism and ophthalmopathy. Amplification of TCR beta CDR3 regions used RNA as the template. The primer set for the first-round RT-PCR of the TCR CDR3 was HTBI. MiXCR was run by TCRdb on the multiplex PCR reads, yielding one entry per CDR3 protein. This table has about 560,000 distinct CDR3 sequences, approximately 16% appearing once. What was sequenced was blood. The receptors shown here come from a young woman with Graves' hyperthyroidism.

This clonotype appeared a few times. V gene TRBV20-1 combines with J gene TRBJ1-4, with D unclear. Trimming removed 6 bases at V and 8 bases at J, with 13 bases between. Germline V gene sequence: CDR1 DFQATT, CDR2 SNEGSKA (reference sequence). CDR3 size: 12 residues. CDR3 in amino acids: CSASSGPEKLFF. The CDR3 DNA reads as TGCAGTGCCTCCTCGGGCCCCGAAAAACTGTTTTTT.

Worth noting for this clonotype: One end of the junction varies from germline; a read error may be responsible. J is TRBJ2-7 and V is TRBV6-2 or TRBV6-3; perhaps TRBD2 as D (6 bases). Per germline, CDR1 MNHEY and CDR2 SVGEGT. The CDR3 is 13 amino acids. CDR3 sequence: CASSYGPRRELYF. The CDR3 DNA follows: TGTGCCAGCAGTTACGGACCCAGGAGGGAGCTGTACTTC.

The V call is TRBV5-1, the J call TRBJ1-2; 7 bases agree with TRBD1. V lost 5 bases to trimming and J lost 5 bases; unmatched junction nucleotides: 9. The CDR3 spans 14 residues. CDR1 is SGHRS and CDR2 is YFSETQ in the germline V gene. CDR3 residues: CASSTSTGQYGYTF. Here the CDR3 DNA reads TGCGCCAGCAGTACCTCGACAGGGCAGTATGGCTACACCTTC.